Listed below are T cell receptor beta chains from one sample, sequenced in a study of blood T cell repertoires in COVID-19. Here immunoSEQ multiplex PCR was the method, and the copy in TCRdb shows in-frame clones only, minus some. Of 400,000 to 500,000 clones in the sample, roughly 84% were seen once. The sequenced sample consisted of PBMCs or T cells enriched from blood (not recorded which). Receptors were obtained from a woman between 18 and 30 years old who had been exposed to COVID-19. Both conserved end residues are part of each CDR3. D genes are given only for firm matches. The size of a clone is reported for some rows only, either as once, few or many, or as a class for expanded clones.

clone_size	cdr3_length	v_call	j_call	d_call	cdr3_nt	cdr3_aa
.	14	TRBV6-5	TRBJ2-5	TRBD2	TGTGCCAGCAGCTACGGACTAGCGGGGGAGACCCAGTACTTC	CASSYGLAGETQYF
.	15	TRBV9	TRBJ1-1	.	TGTGCCAGCAGCGTAGCTTTCGGGTCTAGGACTGAAGCTTTCTTT	CASSVAFGSRTEAFF
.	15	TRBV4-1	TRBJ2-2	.	TGCGCCAGCAGCCCACTCCTAATGAACACCGGGGAGCTGTTTTTT	CASSPLLMNTGELFF
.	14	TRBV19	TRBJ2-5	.	TGTGCCAGTAATCAACGGGACTCCCAAGAGACCCAGTACTTC	CASNQRDSQETQYF
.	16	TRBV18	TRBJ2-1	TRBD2	TGTGCCAGCTCCACGGGAGGACTAGCGGGAGAAAATGAGCAGTTCTTC	CASSTGGLAGENEQFF
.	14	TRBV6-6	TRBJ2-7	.	TGTGCCAGCAGTTACGGCCAGGGCCATTTGGTGCAGTACTTC	CASSYGQGHLVQYF
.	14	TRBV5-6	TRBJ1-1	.	TGTGCCAGCAGCTTGCGGGGTAGGAACACTGAAGCTTTCTTT	CASSLRGRNTEAFF
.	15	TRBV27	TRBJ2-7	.	TGTGCCAGCAGTCCCACAGTGTCAAGCTCCTACGAGCAGTACTTC	CASSPTVSSSYEQYF
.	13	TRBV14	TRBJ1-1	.	TGTGCCAGCTCAGGGGAGAGGAACACTGAAGCTTTCTTT	CASSGERNTEAFF
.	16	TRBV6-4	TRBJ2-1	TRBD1	TGTGCCAGCAGTGTCCAACCCCAGGGGGCCGGCAATGAGCAGTTCTTC	CASSVQPQGAGNEQFF
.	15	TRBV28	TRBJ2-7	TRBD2	TGTGCCAGCAGTTTAGTTGGCGGGAGGGTTTCCGAGCAGTACTTC	CASSLVGGRVSEQYF
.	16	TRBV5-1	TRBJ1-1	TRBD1	TGCGCCAGCAGCTTACTCACAGGGGGCATGAACACTGAAGCTTTCTTT	CASSLLTGGMNTEAFF
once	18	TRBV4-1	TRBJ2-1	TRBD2	TGCGCCAGCAGCCAACATTCCTCCCGGACTAGCGGGAGCTATGAGCAGTTCTTC	CASSQHSSRTSGSYEQFF
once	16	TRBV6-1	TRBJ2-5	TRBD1	TGTGCCAGCAGTGACAAACAAGGAGCCAGGGGGATAACCCAGTACTTC	CASSDKQGARGITQYF
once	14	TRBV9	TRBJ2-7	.	TGTGCCAGCAGCGTAGTCGACGGAGCCTACGAGCAGTACTTC	CASSVVDGAYEQYF
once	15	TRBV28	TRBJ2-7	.	TGTGCCAGCAGTTTAGGCGGGGCCAGCTCCTACGAGCAGTACTTC	CASSLGGASSYEQYF
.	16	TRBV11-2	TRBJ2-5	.	TGTGCCAGCAGCTTAGTCCAGGGACTGACCCAAGAGACCCAGTACTTC	CASSLVQGLTQETQYF
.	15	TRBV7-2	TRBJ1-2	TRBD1	TGTGCCAGCAGCTCCGGGGACAGGGATAGCTATGGCTACACCTTC	CASSSGDRDSYGYTF
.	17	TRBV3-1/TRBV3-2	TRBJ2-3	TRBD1	TGTGCCAGCAGCCTCTCAAACCGGGACAGCAACACAGATACGCAGTATTTT	CASSLSNRDSNTDTQYF
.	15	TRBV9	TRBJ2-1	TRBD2	TGTGCCAGCTCAAGCGGGGGTGGCTCCTACAATGAGCAGTTCTTC	CASSSGGGSYNEQFF
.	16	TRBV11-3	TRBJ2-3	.	TGTGCCAGCAGCCTAGGCCGGGAGCATTCCTTAGATACGCAGTATTTT	CASSLGREHSLDTQYF
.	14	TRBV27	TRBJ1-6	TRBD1	TGTGCCAGCAGTCTCGGCAGGGGGTACTCACCCCTCCACTTT	CASSLGRGYSPLHF
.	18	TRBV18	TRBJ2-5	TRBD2	TGTGCCAGCTCACCTCCGGGACTAGCGGGAGGAAAGGGAGAGACCCAGTACTTC	CASSPPGLAGGKGETQYF
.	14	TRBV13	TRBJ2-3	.	TGTGCCAGCCTCCCGAGACTAGGGACAGATACGCAGTATTTT	CASLPRLGTDTQYF
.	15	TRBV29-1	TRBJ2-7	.	TGCAGCGTTGGGTCCGACCCAGGGCGTGGGTACGAGCAGTACTTC	CSVGSDPGRGYEQYF
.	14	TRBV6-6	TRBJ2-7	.	TGTGCCAGCAGCTCCGACAGTCTGTACTACGAGCAGTACTTC	CASSSDSLYYEQYF
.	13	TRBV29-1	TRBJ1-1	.	TGCAGCGTTCAGGTTCGGGGGAACACTGAAGCTTTCTTT	CSVQVRGNTEAFF
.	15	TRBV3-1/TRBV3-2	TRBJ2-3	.	TGTGCCAGCAGGTATCAGGGGACCGGCACAGATACGCAGTATTTT	CASRYQGTGTDTQYF
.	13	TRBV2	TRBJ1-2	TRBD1	TGTGCCAAAACATGGGACAGGGATGATGGCTACACCTTC	CAKTWDRDDGYTF
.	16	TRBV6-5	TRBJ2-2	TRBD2	TGTGCCAGCAGTTACGGGGGGGAGGGTGGTCCCGGGGAGCTGTTTTTT	CASSYGGEGGPGELFF
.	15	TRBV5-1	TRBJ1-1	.	TGCGCCAGCAGCTTGGGTCGCTTCCCGAGAGCTGAAGCTTTCTTT	CASSLGRFPRAEAFF
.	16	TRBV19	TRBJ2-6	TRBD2	TGTGCCAGTAGTATGCGGGGGATGGAAGGGGCCAACGTCCTGACTTTC	CASSMRGMEGANVLTF
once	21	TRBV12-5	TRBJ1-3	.	TGTGCTAGTGGTTTGGTAAGGGCCGTTTGGGTGGCGGGGCCCCCTGGAAACACCATATATTTT	CASGLVRAVWVAGPPGNTIYF
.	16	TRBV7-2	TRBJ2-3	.	TGTGCCAGCAGCTTAGTGGGCGGGGTGAGCACAGATACGCAGTATTTT	CASSLVGGVSTDTQYF
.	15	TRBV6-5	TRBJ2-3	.	TGTGCCAGCGATTTACAGGTCCTTAGCACAGATACGCAGTATTTT	CASDLQVLSTDTQYF
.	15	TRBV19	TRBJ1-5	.	TGTGCCAGTAGTATCAAGGGGAATGGCAATCAGCCCCAGCATTTT	CASSIKGNGNQPQHF
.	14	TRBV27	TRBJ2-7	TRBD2	TGTGCCAGCAGGGGACTAGCGGACTACTACGAGCAGTACTTC	CASRGLADYYEQYF
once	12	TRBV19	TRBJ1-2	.	TGTGCCAGTAGTATTGCGAACTATGGCTACACCTTC	CASSIANYGYTF
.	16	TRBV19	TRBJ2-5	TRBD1	TGTGCCAGTAGTATGGGGGACAGTATTCTTCAAGAGACCCAGTACTTC	CASSMGDSILQETQYF
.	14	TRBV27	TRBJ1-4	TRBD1	TGTGCCAGCAGGACAGGGCGTAGGAATGAAAAACTGTTTTTT	CASRTGRRNEKLFF
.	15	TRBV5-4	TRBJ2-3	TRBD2	TGTGCCAGCAGCTTGGGCGGGGGGGACACAGATACGCAGTATTTT	CASSLGGGDTDTQYF
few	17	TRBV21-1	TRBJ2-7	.	TGTGCCAGCAGCGAAGCGGAGACAGGGGCGCGGACCTACGAGCAGTACTTC	CASSEAETGARTYEQYF
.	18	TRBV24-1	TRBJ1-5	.	TGTGCCACCTCACTGGGGGGTGGCCCTTTGTATAGCAATCAGCCCCAGCATTTT	CATSLGGGPLYSNQPQHF
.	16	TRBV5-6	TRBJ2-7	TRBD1	TGTGCCAGCAGCTATATAGAACCGGGACAGTTCTACGAGCAGTACTTC	CASSYIEPGQFYEQYF
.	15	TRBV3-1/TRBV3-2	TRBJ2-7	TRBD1	TGTGCCAGCAGCCAATCGACAGGGAATCCCTACGAGCAGTACTTC	CASSQSTGNPYEQYF
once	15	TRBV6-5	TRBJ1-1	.	TGTGCCAGCTTTTGGACAGCTTTATTGAACACTGAAGCTTTCTTT	CASFWTALLNTEAFF
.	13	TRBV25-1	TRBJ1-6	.	TGTGCCAGCAGACAAGGGGATAATTCACCCCTCCACTTT	CASRQGDNSPLHF
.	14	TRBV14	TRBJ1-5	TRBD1	TGTGCCAGCAGCCAAGGACAGGGGAATCAGCCCCAGCATTTT	CASSQGQGNQPQHF
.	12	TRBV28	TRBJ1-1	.	TGTGCCAGCGGAGACCTGAACACTGAAGCTTTCTTT	CASGDLNTEAFF
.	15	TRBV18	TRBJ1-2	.	TGTGCCAGCTCACCTGTCGTCGTAGCTAACTATGGCTACACCTTC	CASSPVVVANYGYTF
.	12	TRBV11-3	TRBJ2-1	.	TGTGCCAGCAGCCTCAATGCGGCGGAGCAGTTCTTC	CASSLNAAEQFF